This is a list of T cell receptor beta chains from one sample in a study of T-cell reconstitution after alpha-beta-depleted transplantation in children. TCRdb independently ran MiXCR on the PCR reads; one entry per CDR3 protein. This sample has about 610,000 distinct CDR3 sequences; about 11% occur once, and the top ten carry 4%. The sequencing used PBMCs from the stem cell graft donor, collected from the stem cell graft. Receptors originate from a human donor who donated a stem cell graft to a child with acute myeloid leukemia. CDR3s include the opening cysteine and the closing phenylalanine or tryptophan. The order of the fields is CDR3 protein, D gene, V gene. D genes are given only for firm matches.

CDR3 protein: CASSSESDRSYNEQFF; D gene: -; V gene: TRBV7-9
CDR3 protein: CASSARASPYEQYF; D gene: -; V gene: TRBV12-3/TRBV12-4
CDR3 protein: CSARLGGGEETQYF; D gene: -; V gene: TRBV20-1
CDR3 protein: CASKGGSEYQETQYF; D gene: -; V gene: TRBV5-1
CDR3 protein: CASILQGMLEQYF; D gene: -; V gene: TRBV12-3/TRBV12-4
CDR3 protein: CASALRLGSTSYEQYF; D gene: -; V gene: TRBV12-3/TRBV12-4
CDR3 protein: CASSQEGQGSSPLHF; D gene: TRBD1; V gene: TRBV4-3
CDR3 protein: CATARGGRGSFNADTQYF; D gene: TRBD2; V gene: TRBV15
CDR3 protein: CATSPGGLAGKETQYF; D gene: TRBD2; V gene: TRBV15
CDR3 protein: CASSEARGAGYGYTF; D gene: -; V gene: TRBV6-1
CDR3 protein: CASSLINFAGGPYNEQFF; D gene: TRBD2; V gene: TRBV5-1
CDR3 protein: CASSYRTGVEQYF; D gene: TRBD1; V gene: TRBV6-2/TRBV6-3
CDR3 protein: CASSVAGRSEQFF; D gene: TRBD2; V gene: TRBV5-1
CDR3 protein: CASSFVQETQYF; D gene: -; V gene: TRBV6-2/TRBV6-3
CDR3 protein: CSALGVDNTEAFF; D gene: -; V gene: TRBV20-1
CDR3 protein: CAIGQGSYEQYF; D gene: TRBD1; V gene: TRBV7-9
CDR3 protein: CASSPVQDRGWETQYF; D gene: TRBD1; V gene: TRBV11-2
CDR3 protein: CASRPGGAGVDTQYF; D gene: TRBD2; V gene: TRBV5-1
CDR3 protein: CASSSGQPGRGGYTF; D gene: TRBD1; V gene: TRBV28
CDR3 protein: CAWTSLDSRTDTQYF; D gene: -; V gene: TRBV30
CDR3 protein: CASSLEGAWQPQHF; D gene: -; V gene: TRBV12-3/TRBV12-4
CDR3 protein: CASRFLAGDPGELFF; D gene: TRBD2; V gene: TRBV7-8
CDR3 protein: CASSLQGTGGSPLHF; D gene: -; V gene: TRBV5-5
CDR3 protein: CASSLDGTANSPLHF; D gene: TRBD1; V gene: TRBV7-9
CDR3 protein: CASSSGTGGGYEQFF; D gene: TRBD1; V gene: TRBV7-2
CDR3 protein: CSASGLAGGAGTDTQYF; D gene: TRBD2; V gene: TRBV20-1
CDR3 protein: CASSWTVSAEAFF; D gene: -; V gene: TRBV6-5
CDR3 protein: CASSSTWTGGTEAFF; D gene: TRBD1; V gene: TRBV12-3/TRBV12-4
CDR3 protein: CSASLGGNEKLFF; D gene: -; V gene: TRBV20-1
CDR3 protein: CAWSTSAYNEQFF; D gene: TRBD2; V gene: TRBV30
CDR3 protein: CASSTTGTSGTQYF; D gene: TRBD2; V gene: TRBV12-3/TRBV12-4
CDR3 protein: CASSPDRGAYNSPLHF; D gene: TRBD1; V gene: TRBV7-9
CDR3 protein: CASSSRTSGHNEQFF; D gene: TRBD2; V gene: TRBV12-3/TRBV12-4
CDR3 protein: CASSVGSAGTYNEQFF; D gene: TRBD2; V gene: TRBV9
CDR3 protein: CASSQEYGLAGRETQYF; D gene: TRBD2; V gene: TRBV4-3
CDR3 protein: CASSPPNRVGNEQYF; D gene: -; V gene: TRBV18
CDR3 protein: CASSPGTGNEQYF; D gene: TRBD1; V gene: TRBV12-3/TRBV12-4
CDR3 protein: CASSFDRPTNEKLFF; D gene: -; V gene: TRBV7-9
CDR3 protein: CSAGQGADYGYTF; D gene: TRBD1; V gene: TRBV20-1
CDR3 protein: CSAREGQTSNTEAFF; D gene: TRBD1; V gene: TRBV20-1
CDR3 protein: CSAYFQGALLSGANVLTF; D gene: TRBD1; V gene: TRBV20-1